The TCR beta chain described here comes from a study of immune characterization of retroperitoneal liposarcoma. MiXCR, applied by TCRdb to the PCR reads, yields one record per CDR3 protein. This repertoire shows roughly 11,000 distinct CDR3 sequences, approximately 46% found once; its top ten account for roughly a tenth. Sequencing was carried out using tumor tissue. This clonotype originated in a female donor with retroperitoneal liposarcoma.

CDR3 amino acids: CASSETRETQFF. The DNA of the CDR3 is TGTGCCAGCAGCGAAACTCGGGAGACCCAGTTCTTC. The chain joins TRBV7-2 to TRBJ2-3; tentatively, D is TRBD2 (6 bases). The end of the DNA is better explained by TRBJ2-1, so the J call may be wrong. The CDR3 runs to 12 residues. Germline CDR1 is SGHTA and CDR2 is FQGNSA.